Below, 5 T cell receptor beta chains from the same sample are listed, as sequenced in a study of graft-versus-host responses after intestinal transplantation. The antigens these receptors bind are not known. Profiled with immunoSEQ multiplex PCR; TCRdb holds only in-frame clones, not every one. The sample carries approximately 90,000 clones, approximately 90% recorded once. Source: unstimulated CD8+ T cells sorted from spleen or lymph node cells, taken before transplant. These receptors originate from a human donor who was the organ donor for an intestinal transplant.

This clone was observed a handful of times. The V gene is TRBV4-1, the J gene TRBJ2-1; TRBD2 agrees at 8 bases. The germline CDR1 and CDR2 sequences are MGHRA and YSYEKL. Germline trimming cut 0 bases from V and 4 bases from J; bases unmatched to any gene: 5. The CDR3 is made up of 16 amino acids. The CDR3 DNA sequence: TGCGCCAGCAGCCAAGATGGCGAGCGGGGGTACAATGAGCAGTTCTTC. Its translation is CASSQDGERGYNEQFF.

The rearrangement uses TRBV4-3 and TRBJ2-5; the match to TRBD2 covers 8 bases. The J call may not be correct, given that the DNA end is closer to TRBJ2-7. Germline CDR1 and CDR2: LGHNA and YSLEER. The CDR3 extends over 15 amino acids. CDR3 residues: CASSQDRRGAYEQYF. The CDR3 bases are TGCGCCAGCAGCCAAGATCGGCGGGGGGCCTACGAGCAGTACTTC.

This sequence joins TRBV4-3 and TRBJ2-1; D is possibly TRBD1 (6 bases). The CDR3 consists of 17 residues. V shed 0 bases and J shed 0 bases, with 12 bases lying between them. The germline V gene has CDR1 LGHNA and CDR2 YSLEER. The DNA for the CDR3 is TGCGCCAGCAGCCAAGATCCGGTCAGGGGCTCCTACAATGAGCAGTTCTTC. This encodes CASSQDPVRGSYNEQFF.

This chain joins TRBV27 and TRBJ2-7; 10 nucleotides line up with TRBD2. The CDR3 runs 14 residues. Per the germline V gene, CDR1 is MNHEY and CDR2 is SMNVEV (reference sequence). The V segment lost 4 bases and the J segment 5 bases; nucleotides outside the gene matches: 5. The CDR3 DNA is TGTGCCAGCAGTTGGCTAGCGGGGGTGGACGAGCAGTACTTC. Protein: CASSWLAGVDEQYF.

The V call is TRBV9, the J call TRBJ2-3, with 8 bases matching TRBD1. J was trimmed by 3 bases and V by 4 bases; bases with no gene match: 7. This CDR3 has 15 residues. Germline V lookup: CDR1 SGDLS, CDR2 YYNGEE. CDR3 residues: CASSLQGGNTDTQYF. The CDR3 DNA reads TGTGCCAGCAGCTTACAGGGGGGAAATACAGATACGCAGTATTTT.